A single sample is the source of the 5 T cell receptor beta chains below, sequenced in a study of PD-1 blockade in classical Hodgkin lymphoma. Described time point: cycle 4 day 1 (C4D1), after five to seven weeks of nivolumab. Every patient was affected by relapse after autologous stem cell transplantation, while exposure to brentuximab vedotin was not uniform. Libraries were prepared by immunoSEQ multiplex PCR; TCRdb keeps only in-frame clonotypes and omits some of them. The table includes tens of thousands of clones, roughly 82% detected once. The sample in question was peripheral blood mononuclear cells (PBMCs), obtained before the fourth cycle of nivolumab. The receptor set was obtained from a human donor with classical Hodgkin lymphoma.

The chain is built from TRBV19 and TRBJ1-5, with D maybe TRBD1 (5 bases). This CDR3 region has 15 residues. The germline CDR1 and CDR2 sequences are LNHDA and SQIVND (reference sequence). The V end lost 3 bases, the J end lost 1 base, and 10 bases lay between the germline ends. CDR3 residues: CASSIGATSNQPQHF. CDR3 sequence (DNA): TGTGCCAGTAGTATTGGGGCCACGAGCAATCAGCCCCAGCATTTT. The full variable domain, completed using reference TRBV19 and TRBJ1-5, is DGGITQSPKYLFRKEGQNVTLSCEQNLNHDAMYWYRQDPGQGLRLIYYSQIVNDFQKGDIAEGYSVSREKKESFPLTVTSAQKNPTAFYLCASSIGATSNQPQHFGDGTRLSIL.

The gene calls are TRBV7-6 and TRBJ2-7, with unresolved D. The V end lost 1 base, the J end lost 0 bases, and 7 bases lay between the germline ends. The germline V gene encodes CDR1 SGHVS and CDR2 FNYEAQ. This CDR3 is built from 14 residues. The CDR3 DNA reads TGTGCCAGCAGCTTAGTCCCAGGCTCCTACGAGCAGTACTTC. Its translation: CASSLVPGSYEQYF.

J is TRBJ2-3 and V is TRBV7-2, with D possibly TRBD2 on 6 matching bases. Germline V gene data show CDR1 as SGHTA and CDR2 as FQGNSA. Trimming stripped 5 bases from V and 4 bases from J, with 10 bases between. The CDR3 loop spans 13 amino acids. In DNA, the CDR3 is TGTGCCAGCAGCCAGGGCGGGGCAGATACGCAGTATTTT. Residues: CASSQGGADTQYF.

This chain links TRBV4-3 with TRBJ2-4, with 7 bases that match TRBD2. This CDR3 is 17 amino acids long. The V and J ends lost 0 bases and 2 bases, in that order; junction bases with no gene match: 7. Germline-derived CDR1 and CDR2 are LGHNA and YSLEER. The CDR3 reads CASSQDTPTSTKNIQYF. The CDR3 DNA reads as TGCGCCAGCAGCCAAGATACTCCGACTAGCACCAAAAACATTCAGTACTTC.

The chain joins TRBV9 to TRBJ2-3; D may correspond to TRBD1 or TRBD2 (5 bases each). Germline CDR1 is SGDLS and CDR2 is YYNGEE. This CDR3 spans 16 amino acids. V was pared by 0 bases and J by 3 bases, with 14 bases between. Here the CDR3 reads CASSVGHRDATDTQYF. CDR3 sequence (DNA): TGTGCCAGCAGCGTAGGACATAGGGACGCTACAGATACGCAGTATTTT.